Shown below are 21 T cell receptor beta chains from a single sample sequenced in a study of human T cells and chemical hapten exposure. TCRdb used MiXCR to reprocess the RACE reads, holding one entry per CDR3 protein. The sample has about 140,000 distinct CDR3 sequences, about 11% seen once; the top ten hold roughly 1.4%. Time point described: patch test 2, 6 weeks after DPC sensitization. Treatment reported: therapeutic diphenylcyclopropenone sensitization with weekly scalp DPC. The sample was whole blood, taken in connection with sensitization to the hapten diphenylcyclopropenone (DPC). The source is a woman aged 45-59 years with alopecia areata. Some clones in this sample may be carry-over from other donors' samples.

The CDR3 loop reads CASSSGRQFF. In nucleotides, the CDR3 is TGTGCCAGCAGCTCCGGTCGGCAGTTCTTC. This chain links TRBV11-2 with TRBJ2-1; D remains unclear. V dropped 4 bases and J dropped 12 bases, with 7 bases sitting between them. Germline CDR1 is SGHAT and CDR2 is FQNNGV. The CDR3 length is 10 residues.

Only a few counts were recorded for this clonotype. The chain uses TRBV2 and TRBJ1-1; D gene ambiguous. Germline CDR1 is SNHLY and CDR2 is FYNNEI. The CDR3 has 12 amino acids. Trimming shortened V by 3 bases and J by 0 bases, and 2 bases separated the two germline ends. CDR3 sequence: CASSDLNTEAFF. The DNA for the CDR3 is TGTGCCAGCAGTGATCTGAACACTGAAGCTTTCTTT.

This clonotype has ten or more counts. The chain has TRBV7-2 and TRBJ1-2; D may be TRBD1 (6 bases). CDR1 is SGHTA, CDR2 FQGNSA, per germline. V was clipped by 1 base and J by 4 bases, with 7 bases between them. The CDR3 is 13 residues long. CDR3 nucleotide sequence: TGTGCCAGCAGCTTAGGGACAGTCTATGGCTACACCTTC. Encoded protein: CASSLGTVYGYTF.

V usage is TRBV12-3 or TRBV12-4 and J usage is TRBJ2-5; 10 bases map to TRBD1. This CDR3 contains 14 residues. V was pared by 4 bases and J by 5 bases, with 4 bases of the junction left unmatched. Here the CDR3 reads CASSSTGGGETQYF. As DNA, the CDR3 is TGTGCCAGCAGTTCGACAGGGGGCGGTGAGACCCAGTACTTC.

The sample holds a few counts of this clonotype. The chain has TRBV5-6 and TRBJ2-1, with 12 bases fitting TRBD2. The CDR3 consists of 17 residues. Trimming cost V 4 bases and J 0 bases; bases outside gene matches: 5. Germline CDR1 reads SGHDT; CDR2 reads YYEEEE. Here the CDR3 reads CASSEGLAGSSYNEQFF. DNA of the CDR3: TGTGCCAGCAGCGAGGGACTAGCGGGTAGCTCCTACAATGAGCAGTTCTTC.

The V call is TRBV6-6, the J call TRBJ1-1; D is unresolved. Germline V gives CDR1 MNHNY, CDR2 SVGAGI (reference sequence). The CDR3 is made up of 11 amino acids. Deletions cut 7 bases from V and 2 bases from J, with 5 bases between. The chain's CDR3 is CASIYNTEAFF. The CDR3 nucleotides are TGTGCCAGCATCTACAACACTGAAGCTTTCTTT.

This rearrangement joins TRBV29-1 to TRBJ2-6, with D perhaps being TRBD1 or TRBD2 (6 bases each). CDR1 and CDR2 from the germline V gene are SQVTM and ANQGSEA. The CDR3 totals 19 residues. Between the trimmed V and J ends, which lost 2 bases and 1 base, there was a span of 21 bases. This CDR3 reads CSVETPPGAIDSGANVLTF. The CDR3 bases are TGCAGCGTTGAAACCCCCCCGGGGGCGATAGATTCTGGGGCCAACGTCCTGACTTTC. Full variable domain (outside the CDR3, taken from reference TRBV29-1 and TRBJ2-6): SAVISQKPSRDICQRGTSLTIQCQVDSQVTMMFWYRQQPGQSLTLIATANQGSEATYESGFVIDKFPISRPNLTFSTLTVSNMSPEDSSIYLCSVETPPGAIDSGANVLTFGAGSRLTVL.

CDR3 nucleotide sequence: TGCAGTGCTAGGCAGGGGAACTATAGCAATCAGCCCCAGCATTTT. The encoded protein is CSARQGNYSNQPQHF. The chain employs TRBV20-1 and TRBJ1-5; D may be TRBD1 (6 bases). V was cut by 3 bases and J by 0 bases, with 12 bases left in between. CDR1 DFQATT and CDR2 SNEGSKA come from the germline V gene (reference sequence). The CDR3 is 15 residues long.

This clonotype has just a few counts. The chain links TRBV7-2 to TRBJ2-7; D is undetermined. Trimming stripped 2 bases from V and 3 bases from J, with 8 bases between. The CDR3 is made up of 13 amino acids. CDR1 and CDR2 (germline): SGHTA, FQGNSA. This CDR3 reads CASSLPPLYEQYF. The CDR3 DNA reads TGTGCCAGCAGCTTACCCCCACTCTACGAGCAGTACTTC.

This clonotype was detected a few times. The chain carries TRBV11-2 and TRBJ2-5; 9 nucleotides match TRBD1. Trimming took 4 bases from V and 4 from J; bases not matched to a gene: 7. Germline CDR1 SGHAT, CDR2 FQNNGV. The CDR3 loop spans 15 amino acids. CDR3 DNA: TGTGCCAGCAGCTCCCCGGGACAGGGCGGAGAGACCCAGTACTTC. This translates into CASSSPGQGGETQYF.

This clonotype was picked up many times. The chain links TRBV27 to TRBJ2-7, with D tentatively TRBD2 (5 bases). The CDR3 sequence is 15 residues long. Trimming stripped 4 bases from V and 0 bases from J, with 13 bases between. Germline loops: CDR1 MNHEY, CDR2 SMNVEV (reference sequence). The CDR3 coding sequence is TGTGCCAGCAGTTCCCACCCTGGAGGCTCCTACGAGCAGTACTTC. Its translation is CASSSHPGGSYEQYF.

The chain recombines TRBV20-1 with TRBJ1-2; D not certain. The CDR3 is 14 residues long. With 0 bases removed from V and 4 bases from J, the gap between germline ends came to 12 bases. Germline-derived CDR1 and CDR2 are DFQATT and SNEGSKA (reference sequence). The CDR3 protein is CSARDQWLSYGYTF. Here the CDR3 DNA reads TGCAGTGCTAGAGATCAGTGGCTTAGCTATGGCTACACCTTC.

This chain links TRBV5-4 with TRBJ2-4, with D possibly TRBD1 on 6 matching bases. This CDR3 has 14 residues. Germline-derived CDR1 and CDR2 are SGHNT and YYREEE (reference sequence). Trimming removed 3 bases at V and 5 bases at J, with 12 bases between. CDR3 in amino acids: CASSSQGAQNIQYF. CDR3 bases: TGTGCCAGCAGCTCACAGGGAGCTCAAAACATTCAGTACTTC.

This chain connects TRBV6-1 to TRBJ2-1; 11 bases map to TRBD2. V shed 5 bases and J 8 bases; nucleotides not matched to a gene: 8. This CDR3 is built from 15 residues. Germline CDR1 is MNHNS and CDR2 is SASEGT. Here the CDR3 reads CASSSTSGSSYEQFF. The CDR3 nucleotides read TGTGCCAGCAGTTCAACTAGCGGGAGTTCCTATGAGCAGTTCTTC.

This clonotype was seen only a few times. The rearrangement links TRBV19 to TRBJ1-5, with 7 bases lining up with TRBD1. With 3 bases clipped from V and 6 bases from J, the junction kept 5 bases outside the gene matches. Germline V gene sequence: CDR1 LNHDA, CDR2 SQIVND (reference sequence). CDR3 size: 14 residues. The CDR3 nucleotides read TGTGCCAGTAGTATTAGCAGGGGGAGTCAGCCCCAGCATTTT. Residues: CASSISRGSQPQHF.

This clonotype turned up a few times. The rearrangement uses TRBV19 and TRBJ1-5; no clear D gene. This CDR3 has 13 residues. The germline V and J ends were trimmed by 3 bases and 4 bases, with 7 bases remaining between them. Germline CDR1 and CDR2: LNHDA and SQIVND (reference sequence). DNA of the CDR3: TGTGCCAGTAGTATGGGTCCAAATCAGCCCCAGCATTTT. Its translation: CASSMGPNQPQHF.

The CDR3 DNA reads TGCGCCAGCAGCTTGCCGACAACCGGCGAGCAGTACTTC. Protein product: CASSLPTTGEQYF. The chain couples TRBV5-1 to TRBJ2-7; D remains ambiguous. CDR1 is SGHRS and CDR2 is YFSETQ in the germline V gene. This CDR3 has 13 amino acids. V was trimmed by 1 base and J by 6 bases, leaving 11 bases between them.

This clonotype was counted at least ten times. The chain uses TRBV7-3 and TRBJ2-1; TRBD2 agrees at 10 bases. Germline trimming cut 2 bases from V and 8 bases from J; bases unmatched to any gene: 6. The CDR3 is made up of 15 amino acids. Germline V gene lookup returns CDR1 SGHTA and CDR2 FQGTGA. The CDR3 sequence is CASSLSLAGRDEQFF. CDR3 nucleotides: TGTGCCAGCAGCTTATCACTAGCGGGAAGGGATGAGCAGTTCTTC.

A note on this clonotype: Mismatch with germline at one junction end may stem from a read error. In DNA form, the CDR3 reads TGTGCCAGCAGTCCGGACATTAGGGTTGAAAGACTGTTTTTT. Residues: CASSPDIRVERLFF. This chain joins TRBV27 and TRBJ1-4, with D maybe TRBD1 (5 bases). The CDR3 is 14 residues long. Germline V gene data show CDR1 as MNHEY and CDR2 as SMNVEV (reference sequence).

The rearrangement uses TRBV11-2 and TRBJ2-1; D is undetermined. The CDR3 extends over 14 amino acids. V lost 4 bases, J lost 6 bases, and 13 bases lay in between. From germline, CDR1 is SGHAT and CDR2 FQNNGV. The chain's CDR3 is CASSSTRPVNEQFF. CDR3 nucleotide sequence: TGTGCCAGCAGCTCAACTCGACCAGTCAATGAGCAGTTCTTC.

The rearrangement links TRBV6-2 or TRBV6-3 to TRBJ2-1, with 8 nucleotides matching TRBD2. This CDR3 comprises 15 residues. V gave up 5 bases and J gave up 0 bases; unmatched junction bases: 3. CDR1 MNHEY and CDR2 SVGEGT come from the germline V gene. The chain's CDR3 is CASSDGGGSYNEQFF. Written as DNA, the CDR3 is TGTGCCAGCAGTGACGGGGGGGGCTCCTACAATGAGCAGTTCTTC.